The clone carrying this T cell receptor (beta chain) has more than one count but fewer than ten. V shed 2 bases and J shed 1 base, with 12 bases lying between them. Germline V gene lookup returns CDR1 SGHTA and CDR2 FQGNSA. The CDR3 has 15 residues. Using immunoSEQ multiplex PCR, the repertoire was profiled, and TCRdb retains in-frame clones only, with some absent. The table shows 40,000 to 45,000 clones, with 70% to 80% occurring only once. This specimen belongs to a study of radiotherapy plus CTLA-4 blockade in lung cancer. This sequence was found in a human donor with non-small cell lung cancer whose response to radiotherapy plus ipilimumab could not be evaluated. The chain recombines TRBV7-2 with TRBJ2-7; D may be TRBD1 (6 bases). The sequenced sample was peripheral blood, obtained from a patient treated with radiotherapy plus ipilimumab. CDR3 protein: CASSLTGFRSYEQYF. In DNA form, the CDR3 reads TGTGCCAGCAGCTTAACAGGGTTTAGGTCCTACGAGCAGTACTTC.